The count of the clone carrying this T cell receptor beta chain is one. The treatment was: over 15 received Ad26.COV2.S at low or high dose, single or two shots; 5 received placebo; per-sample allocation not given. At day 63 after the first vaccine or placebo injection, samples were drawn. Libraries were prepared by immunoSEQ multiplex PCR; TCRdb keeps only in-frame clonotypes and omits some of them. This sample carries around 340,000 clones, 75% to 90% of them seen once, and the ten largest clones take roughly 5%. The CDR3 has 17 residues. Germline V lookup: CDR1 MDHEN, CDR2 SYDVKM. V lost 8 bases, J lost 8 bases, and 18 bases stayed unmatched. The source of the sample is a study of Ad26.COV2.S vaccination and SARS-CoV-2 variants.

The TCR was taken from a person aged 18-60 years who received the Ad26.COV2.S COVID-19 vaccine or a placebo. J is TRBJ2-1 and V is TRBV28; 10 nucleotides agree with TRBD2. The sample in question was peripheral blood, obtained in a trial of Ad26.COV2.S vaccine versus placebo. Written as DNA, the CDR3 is TGTGCCAGCGTCCCAGGTAGCGGGAGGTTCGATAGGGATGAGCAGTTCTTC. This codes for CASVPGSGRFDRDEQFF.